This TCR beta chain derives from a study of CD8 T cells in ankylosing spondylitis. This clonotype was seen ten or more times. This CDR3 region has 14 residues. Germline loops: CDR1 SGHRS, CDR2 YFSETQ. V was clipped by 0 bases and J by 2 bases, with 8 bases between them. One entry per CDR3 protein results from TCRdb running MiXCR on the 5' RACE reads. Of roughly 69,000 distinct CDR3 sequences listed, approximately 5.3% are singletons. This TCR derives from a male donor with ankylosing spondylitis or in good health (not recorded which). The chain combines TRBV5-1 with TRBJ1-1, with D perhaps TRBD1 (6 bases). Sequencing used blood, either unsorted or a sorted T cell fraction (not recorded which). This chain's CDR3 is CASSLEGGNTEAFF. For the CDR3, the DNA is TGCGCCAGCAGCTTGGAAGGGGGTAACACTGAAGCTTTCTTT.